Listed here are 19 T cell receptor beta chains from one sample, sequenced in a study of T cells after yellow fever vaccination. From the 5' RACE reads, TCRdb called clonotypes with MiXCR, one entry per CDR3 protein. The sample consists of roughly 340,000 distinct CDR3 sequences, approximately 3.9% of them appearing once. This sample comprised PBMCs, obtained 5 days after the yellow fever booster vaccination. The source is a man between 18 and 29 years old who received the YFV17D yellow fever vaccine.

This clonotype was counted between two and nine times. The genes are TRBV5-4 and TRBJ1-2; 7 nucleotides line up with TRBD1. Germline loops: CDR1 SGHNT, CDR2 YYREEE (reference sequence). The trim removed 3 bases at V and 2 bases at J, leaving 7 bases unmatched. This CDR3 has 15 amino acids. The CDR3 reads CASSSGGDSNYGYTF. CDR3 in DNA: TGTGCCAGCAGCTCCGGGGGGGACAGCAACTATGGCTACACCTTC.

This clonotype was counted many times. The J gene is TRBJ2-1, the V gene TRBV27; 7 nucleotides agree with TRBD1. This CDR3 has 15 residues. Germline V gene lookup returns CDR1 MNHEY and CDR2 SMNVEV (reference sequence). V trimming: 3 bases; J trimming: 3 bases; junction bases outside the gene matches: 5. CDR3: CASSFQRDSYNEQFF. CDR3 nucleotide sequence: TGTGCCAGCAGTTTTCAACGGGACAGCTACAATGAGCAGTTCTTC.

The V gene is TRBV5-1, the J gene TRBJ2-3; the D is unclear. This CDR3 is 13 amino acids long. CDR1 SGHRS and CDR2 YFSETQ come from the germline V gene. Trimming pared 5 bases from V and 4 bases from J, leaving 11 bases between. Here the CDR3 reads CASRGQSADTQYF. CDR3 bases: TGCGCCAGCAGGGGCCAAAGCGCAGATACGCAGTATTTT.

This clonotype was detected only a few times. The CDR3: CATSIIRTVNTEAFF. CDR3 bases: TGTGCCACCAGCATAATCAGGACGGTGAACACTGAAGCTTTCTTT. The V gene is TRBV15, the J gene TRBJ1-1; D gene uncertain. Looked up from germline, CDR1 is LNHNV and CDR2 is YYDKDF (reference sequence). V gave up 4 bases and J gave up 0 bases, with 12 bases separating them. The CDR3 consists of 15 residues. Complete variable domain (other parts from reference TRBV15 and TRBJ1-1): DAMVIQNPRYQVTQFGKPVTLSCSQTLNHNVMYWYQQKSSQAPKLLFHYYDKDFNNEADTPDNFQSRRPNTSFCFLDIRSPGLGDTAMYLCATSIIRTVNTEAFFGQGTRLTVV.

This clonotype was recorded many times. The V and J genes are TRBV6-1 and TRBJ2-5; 7 nucleotides agree with TRBD1. Germline V CDR1 and CDR2: MNHNS, SASEGT. This CDR3 comprises 16 residues. Germline trimming cut 0 bases from V and 2 bases from J; bases unmatched to any gene: 6. The CDR3 DNA reads as TGTGCCAGCAGTGAAGCCCCACAGGGGCCTCAAGAGACCCAGTACTTC. Translated: CASSEAPQGPQETQYF.

This clonotype has just a few counts. V gene TRBV7-6 combines with J gene TRBJ1-5, with a weak D call TRBD1 (5 bases). V lost 1 base to trimming and J lost 9 bases, with 10 bases between them. Germline V gives CDR1 SGHVS, CDR2 FNYEAQ. The CDR3 sequence is 13 residues long. The CDR3 loop reads CASSLGAGGPQHF. The CDR3 nucleotides read TGTGCCAGCAGCTTAGGAGCCGGGGGGCCCCAGCATTTT.

This clonotype has only a few counts. This chain connects TRBV28 to TRBJ2-3; TRBD1 or TRBD2 may be the D gene (5 bases each). This CDR3 is 16 amino acids long. Germline assignment: CDR1 MDHEN and CDR2 SYDVKM. V shed 6 bases and J shed 1 base, with 17 bases lying between them. In nucleotides, the CDR3 is TGTGCCAGCAGACTTAGCCCGGGACGGGGCACAGATACGCAGTATTTT. Translated: CASRLSPGRGTDTQYF.

V is TRBV5-1 and J is TRBJ2-5, with D maybe TRBD2 (6 bases). Trimming removed 4 bases from V and 5 bases from J, with 30 bases in between. Germline V lookup: CDR1 SGHRS, CDR2 YFSETQ. The CDR3 has 19 amino acids. Here the CDR3 reads CASSPGTRPGGGRGETQYF. DNA of the CDR3: TGCGCCAGCAGCCCCGGCACGCGTCCCGGGGGAGGCCGGGGGGAGACCCAGTACTTC.

There are many counts of this clonotype. The chain uses TRBV9 and TRBJ2-5; TRBD2 matches 7 bases. The J segment lost 1 base and the V segment lost 1 base, leaving 7 bases of the junction unmatched. This CDR3 has 16 residues. The germline gives CDR1 SGDLS, CDR2 YYNGEE. CDR3 sequence (DNA): TGTGCCAGCAGCGTAACAGCGGGGACCTTCCAAGAGACCCAGTACTTC. Translation gives CASSVTAGTFQETQYF.

The CDR3 reads CASSPRAGGSYTQYF. For the CDR3, the DNA is TGCGCCAGCAGTCCCCGGGCGGGGGGCTCGTATACGCAGTATTTT. V is TRBV10-1 and J is TRBJ2-3; TRBD2 matches at 8 bases. V shed 5 bases and J 7 bases; nucleotides not matched to a gene: 11. Germline CDR1 WNHNN, CDR2 SYGVQD (reference sequence). CDR3 size: 15 residues.

Only a few counts were recorded for this clonotype. The chain carries TRBV7-6 and TRBJ2-2; no clear D gene. CDR1 SGHVS and CDR2 FNYEAQ come from the germline V gene. Trimming removed 1 base from V and 5 bases from J, with 11 bases in between. The CDR3 runs to 15 residues. The CDR3 coding sequence is TGTGCCAGCAGCTTAGGATCAGGTCGGACCGGGGAGCTGTTTTTT. It translates to CASSLGSGRTGELFF.

This clonotype was observed many times. The chain joins TRBV7-6 to TRBJ1-1; D uncertain. Trimming shortened V by 3 bases and J by 10 bases, and 12 bases separated the two germline ends. The CDR3 loop spans 12 amino acids. Germline V gene lookup returns CDR1 SGHVS and CDR2 FNYEAQ. CDR3: CASSLGGEGAFF. CDR3 sequence (DNA): TGTGCCAGCAGCTTGGGCGGGGAAGGAGCTTTCTTT.

This chain joins TRBV7-9 and TRBJ2-7; D not certain. Germline V gene sequence: CDR1 SEHNR, CDR2 FQNEAQ (reference sequence). V was trimmed by 1 base and J by 5 bases, leaving 15 bases between them. This CDR3 region has 15 residues. The CDR3 DNA reads as TGTGCCAGCAGCTTAGGAAATACCGCGTACGACGAGCAGTACGTC. As protein: CASSLGNTAYDEQYV.

This chain joins TRBV24-1 and TRBJ1-1; D may be TRBD1 (6 bases). Between the trimmed V and J ends, which lost 7 bases and 4 bases, there was a span of 18 bases. Germline lookup yields CDR1 KGHDR and CDR2 SFDVKD. The CDR3 is made up of 15 amino acids. CDR3 in DNA: TGTGCCACCAGCCGGTCGGACAGCCGGTCCACTGAAGCTTTCTTT. Its protein is CATSRSDSRSTEAFF.

This clonotype was observed a few times. The gene calls are TRBV20-1 and TRBJ2-5, with D perhaps being TRBD1 or TRBD2 (5 bases each). V lost 3 bases and J lost 0, with 8 bases in between. CDR3 length: 13 amino acids. Germline CDR1 is DFQATT and CDR2 is SNEGSKA (reference sequence). CDR3: CSARGVNQETQYF. The DNA for the CDR3 is TGCAGTGCTAGGGGGGTTAACCAAGAGACCCAGTACTTC.

V is TRBV5-1 and J is TRBJ2-2; 11 positions agree with TRBD2. This CDR3 has 17 residues. In germline, CDR1 is SGHRS, CDR2 YFSETQ. J gave up 1 base and V 0 bases, and 2 bases lay outside the gene matches. The CDR3 is CASSLATSGVNTGELFF. CDR3 in DNA: TGCGCCAGCAGCTTGGCGACTAGCGGGGTGAACACCGGGGAGCTGTTTTTT.

In this sample, this clonotype turned up many times. This rearrangement joins TRBV7-3 to TRBJ1-2, with D uncertain. V was cut by 5 bases and J by 8 bases, with 18 bases left in between. The CDR3 sequence is 14 residues long. CDR1 and CDR2 (germline): SGHTA, FQGTGA. The DNA of the CDR3 is TGTGCCAGCAGCCCCGGCCCTATTTTGGGGGGCTACACCTTC. Translation: CASSPGPILGGYTF.

The chain recombines TRBV12-3 or TRBV12-4 with TRBJ1-3; the D is unclear. This CDR3 comprises 15 residues. V shed 3 bases and J shed 5 bases, with 14 bases lying between them. CDR3 DNA sequence: TGTGCCAGCAGTTTTGTGAGGGTAGGGAGAAACACCATATATTTT. It codes for CASSFVRVGRNTIYF.

This clonotype was detected ten times or more. The rearrangement uses TRBV6-5 and TRBJ1-3; D uncertain. The V end was cut by 6 bases, the J end by 0 bases, with 12 bases between. The CDR3 extends over 15 amino acids. In germline, CDR1 is MNHEY, CDR2 SVGAGI. The CDR3 sequence: CASSRGILSGNTIYF. In DNA, the CDR3 is TGTGCCAGCAGCCGCGGTATTCTCTCTGGAAACACCATATATTTT.